This record concerns one TCR beta chain sequence. This record comes from a study of OX40 agonist ivuxolimab in advanced cancers. Study background: Patients were dosed with the agonistic anti-OX40 (CD134) antibody ivuxolimab.

The V gene end was trimmed by 3 bases and the J gene end by 5 bases; junction bases not matched to a gene: 10. The CDR3 covers 15 residues. Per the germline V gene, CDR1 is SGHRS and CDR2 is YFSETQ. The table came from immunoSEQ multiplex PCR; TCRdb's copy has only in-frame clones and leaves some out. Of around 80,000 clones listed, roughly 91% were seen once; the top ten hold under 0.35%. V usage is TRBV5-1 and J usage is TRBJ2-5; 7 bases match TRBD1. The sequenced sample was CD4+ or CD8+ T cells sorted from blood, obtained in a trial of the OX40 agonist ivuxolimab. This TCR came from an adult with an advanced solid tumor such as melanoma, head and neck, liver or kidney cancer. The CDR3 reads CASSSEQGKGETQYF. CDR3 nucleotides: TGCGCCAGCAGCTCGGAACAGGGGAAAGGGGAGACCCAGTACTTC.